The 15 T cell receptor beta chains in this list originate from one sample, sequenced in a study of blood T cells in healthy people across ages. PCR was performed a second time for about 7 to 11 cycles using a sample-barcoded 5' primer and a J-beta primer mix. TCRdb independently ran MiXCR on the 5' RACE reads; one entry per CDR3 protein. Among about 500,000 distinct CDR3 sequences listed, approximately 25% were seen once. This sample also belongs to another study, concerning T cells of mothers and their children.

The sequencing sample was made of blood. The receptor set was obtained from a boy younger than 18 in good health.

V gene TRBV20-1 combines with J gene TRBJ2-7, with 10 bases aligning to TRBD2. With V trimmed by 2 bases and J by 0 bases, 7 bases remained unmatched. This CDR3 spans 16 amino acids. Germline V CDR1 and CDR2: DFQATT, SNEGSKA (reference sequence). CDR3 in DNA: TGCAGTGCTAGACAACTCAGCGGGAGGGCCTCCTACGAGCAGTACTTC. This gives the protein CSARQLSGRASYEQYF.

The chain is built from TRBV27 and TRBJ1-4, with 8 bases aligning to TRBD1. The V segment lost 2 bases and the J segment 7 bases; nucleotides outside the gene matches: 3. Germline CDR1 and CDR2: MNHEY and SMNVEV (reference sequence). The CDR3 covers 14 residues. The CDR3 here is CASSLIQGGEKLFF. CDR3 nucleotides: TGTGCCAGCAGTTTAATACAGGGGGGTGAAAAACTGTTTTTT.

This clonotype was observed a few times. Since no conserved phenylalanine or tryptophan closes the CDR3, a read error is the likely cause. The chain employs TRBV28 and TRBJ2-7; D is uncertain. Trimming took off 2 bases at V and 3 bases at J, with 8 bases between the two ends. The CDR3 runs to 13 residues. The V gene's germline CDR1 is MDHEN and CDR2 SYDVKM. CDR3 sequence: CASSLGPDYEQYS. The CDR3 coding sequence is TGTGCCAGCAGTTTAGGCCCTGACTACGAGCAGTACTCC.

This clonotype was seen only a few times. The V call is TRBV7-2, the J call TRBJ1-2; TRBD1 might be the D (6 bases). The V end lost 5 bases, the J end lost 5 bases, and 12 bases lay between the germline ends. Germline CDR1 SGHTA, CDR2 FQGNSA. This CDR3 has 13 amino acids. The CDR3 loop is CASSKDRKYGYTF. DNA of the CDR3: TGTGCCAGCAGCAAAGACAGGAAGTATGGCTACACCTTC.

The chain uses TRBV29-1 and TRBJ2-1; D possibly corresponds to TRBD2 (6 bases). Trimming removed 4 bases from V and 5 bases from J, with 21 bases in between. CDR1 and CDR2 (germline): SQVTM, ANQGSEA. This CDR3 region has 16 residues. The CDR3 coding sequence is TGCAGCGTTGCCTCCCCCTGGGGGACTTCCCACAATGAGCAGTTCTTC. It is translated as CSVASPWGTSHNEQFF.

This clonotype was detected a few times. The genes are TRBV30 and TRBJ2-5, with D unresolved. The CDR3 totals 13 residues. V lost 2 bases to trimming and J lost 5 bases, with 12 bases between them. Germline values: CDR1 GTSNPN, CDR2 SVGIG (reference sequence). The CDR3 nucleotides are TGTGCCTGGAGTTCACTTGCCGGGGAGACCCAGTACTTC. Protein: CAWSSLAGETQYF.

The chain couples TRBV12-3 or TRBV12-4 to TRBJ2-6; 10 bases match TRBD1. V lost 5 bases, J lost 0 bases, and 7 bases stayed unmatched. The CDR3 has 18 amino acids. Here the CDR3 reads CASSLRTGGVSGANVLTF. In DNA form, the CDR3 reads TGTGCCAGCAGTCTCCGGACAGGGGGGGTCTCTGGGGCCAACGTCCTGACTTTC.

This chain links TRBV28 with TRBJ2-5; the match to TRBD1 covers 9 bases. The CDR3 is 15 residues long. V shed 5 bases and J 4 bases; nucleotides not matched to a gene: 8. CDR1 and CDR2 (germline): MDHEN, SYDVKM. Here the CDR3 reads CASSTGGSGGETQYF. For the CDR3, the DNA is TGTGCCAGCAGTACAGGGGGCTCGGGTGGAGAGACCCAGTACTTC.

The chain has TRBV6-5 and TRBJ2-7; no reliable D call. Trimming removed 0 bases from V and 3 bases from J, with 6 bases in between. CDR3 size: 13 residues. Germline CDR1 MNHEY, CDR2 SVGAGI. Here the CDR3 DNA reads TGTGCCAGCAGTTACTCGAACAACTACGAGCAGTACTTC. The encoded protein is CASSYSNNYEQYF.

V gene TRBV7-2 combines with J gene TRBJ2-7; perhaps D is TRBD1 or TRBD2 (6 bases each). The CDR3 consists of 16 residues. Trimming left V 1 base short and J 0 bases short, with 13 bases between. The germline CDR1 and CDR2 sequences are SGHTA and FQGNSA. CDR3 DNA sequence: TGTGCCAGCAGCTTAGTCTTCGGGGGCACCTCCTACGAGCAGTACTTC. Encoded protein: CASSLVFGGTSYEQYF. The full variable domain, with the rest looked up from reference TRBV7-2 and TRBJ2-7, is GAGVSQSPSNKVTEKGKDVELRCDPISGHTALYWYRQSLGQGLEFLIYFQGNSAPDKSGLPSDRFSAERTGGSVSTLTIQRTQQEDSAVYLCASSLVFGGTSYEQYFGPGTRLTVT.

The genes are TRBV20-1 and TRBJ2-1; D may be TRBD1 (6 bases). The closer fit of TRBJ2-5 to the DNA end suggests the J call may be wrong. CDR1 and CDR2 (germline): DFQATT, SNEGSKA (reference sequence). The CDR3 has 14 residues. This CDR3 is CSARELVRGETQYF. DNA of the CDR3: TGCAGTGCTAGAGAACTGGTTAGGGGGGAGACCCAGTACTTC.

This chain joins TRBV29-1 and TRBJ2-1, with TRBD1 identical over 8 bases. The germline V gene encodes CDR1 SQVTM and CDR2 ANQGSEA. After removal of 5 bases from V and 2 bases from J, the junction contained 5 bases not matched to a gene. The CDR3 consists of 14 residues. The DNA of the CDR3 is TGCAGCGTTATTGACAGGGGCACCTACAATGAGCAGTTCTTC. It specifies CSVIDRGTYNEQFF.

This clonotype showed up just a few times. V usage is TRBV27 and J usage is TRBJ2-7; D call uncertain. V was cut by 6 bases and J by 7 bases, with 25 bases left in between. Per germline, CDR1 MNHEY and CDR2 SMNVEV (reference sequence). This CDR3 has 16 amino acids. Written as DNA, the CDR3 is TGTGCCAGCAGCTTAAAAGGTGTGCCTTCTCGTCAAGAGCAGTACTTC. Its translation: CASSLKGVPSRQEQYF.

Only a few counts were recorded for this clonotype. The chain has TRBV20-1 and TRBJ1-6; 7 bases map to TRBD1. The germline V gene has CDR1 DFQATT and CDR2 SNEGSKA (reference sequence). J lost 10 bases, V lost 1 base, and 4 bases had no gene match. The CDR3 length is 13 residues. The CDR3 nucleotides read TGCAGTGCTAGAGGAGACAGGGTGTCACCCCTCCACTTT. Residues: CSARGDRVSPLHF.

The J gene is TRBJ1-4, the V gene TRBV20-1; 7 bases agree with TRBD1. Per the germline V gene, CDR1 is DFQATT and CDR2 is SNEGSKA (reference sequence). The CDR3 spans 13 residues. The V segment lost 6 bases and the J segment 7 bases; nucleotides outside the gene matches: 8. CDR3 sequence (DNA): TGCAGTGCCATGCAGGGGGATGTTGAAAAACTGTTTTTT. As protein: CSAMQGDVEKLFF.